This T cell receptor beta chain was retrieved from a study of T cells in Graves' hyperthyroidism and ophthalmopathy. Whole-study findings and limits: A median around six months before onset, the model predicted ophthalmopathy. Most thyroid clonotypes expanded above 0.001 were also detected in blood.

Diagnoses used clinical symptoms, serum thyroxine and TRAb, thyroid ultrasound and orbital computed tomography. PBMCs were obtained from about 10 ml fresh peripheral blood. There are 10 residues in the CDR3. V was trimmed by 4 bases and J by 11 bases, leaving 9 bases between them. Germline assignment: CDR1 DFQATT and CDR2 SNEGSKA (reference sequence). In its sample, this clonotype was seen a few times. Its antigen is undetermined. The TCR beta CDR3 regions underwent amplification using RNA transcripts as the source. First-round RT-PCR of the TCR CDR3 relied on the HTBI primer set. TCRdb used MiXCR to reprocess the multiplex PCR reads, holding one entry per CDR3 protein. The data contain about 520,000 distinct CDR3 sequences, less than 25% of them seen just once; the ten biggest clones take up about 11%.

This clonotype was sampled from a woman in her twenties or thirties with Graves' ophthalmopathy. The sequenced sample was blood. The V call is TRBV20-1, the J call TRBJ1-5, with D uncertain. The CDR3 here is CSATPLTQHF. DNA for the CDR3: TGCAGTGCTACCCCCTTAACCCAGCATTTT.